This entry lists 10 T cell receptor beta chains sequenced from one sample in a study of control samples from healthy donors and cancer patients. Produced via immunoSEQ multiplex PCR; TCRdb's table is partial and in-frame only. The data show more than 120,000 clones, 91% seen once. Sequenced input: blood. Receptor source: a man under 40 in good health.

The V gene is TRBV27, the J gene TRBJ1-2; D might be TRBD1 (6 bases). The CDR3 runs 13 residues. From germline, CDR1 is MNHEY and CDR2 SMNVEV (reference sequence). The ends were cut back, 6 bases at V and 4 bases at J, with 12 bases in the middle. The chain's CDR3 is CASSFRGPYGYTF. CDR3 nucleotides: TGTGCCAGCAGCTTCAGGGGACCCTATGGCTACACCTTC.

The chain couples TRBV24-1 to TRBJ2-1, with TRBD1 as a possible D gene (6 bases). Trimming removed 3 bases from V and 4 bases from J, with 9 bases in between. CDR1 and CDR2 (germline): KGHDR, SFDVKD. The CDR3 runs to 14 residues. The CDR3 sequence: CATSDGTNYNEQFF. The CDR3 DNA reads TGTGCCACCAGTGATGGGACAAATTACAATGAGCAGTTCTTC.

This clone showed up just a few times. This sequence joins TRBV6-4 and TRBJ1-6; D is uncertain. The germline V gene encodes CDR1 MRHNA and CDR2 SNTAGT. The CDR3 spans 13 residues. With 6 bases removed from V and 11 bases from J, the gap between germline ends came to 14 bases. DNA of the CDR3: TGTGCCAGCAGCCCTCTGGGTGGGCCACCCCTCCACTTT. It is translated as CASSPLGGPPLHF.

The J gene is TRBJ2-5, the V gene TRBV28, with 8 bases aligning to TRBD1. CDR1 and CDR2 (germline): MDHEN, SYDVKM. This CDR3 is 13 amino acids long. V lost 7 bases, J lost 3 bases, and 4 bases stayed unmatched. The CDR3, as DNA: TGTGCCAGCACACCACAGGGGGAAGAGACCCAGTACTTC. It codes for CASTPQGEETQYF. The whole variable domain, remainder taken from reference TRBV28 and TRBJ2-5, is DVKVTQSSRYLVKRTGEKVFLECVQDMDHENMFWYRQDPGLGLRLIYFSYDVKMKEKGDIPEGYSVSREKKERFSLILESASTNQTSMYLCASTPQGEETQYFGPGTRLLVL.

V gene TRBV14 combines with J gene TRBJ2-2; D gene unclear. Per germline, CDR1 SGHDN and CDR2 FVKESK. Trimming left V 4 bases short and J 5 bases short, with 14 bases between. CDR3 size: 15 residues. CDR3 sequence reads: CASSLGEVKTGELFF. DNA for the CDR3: TGTGCCAGCAGCCTAGGCGAAGTCAAGACCGGGGAGCTGTTTTTT.

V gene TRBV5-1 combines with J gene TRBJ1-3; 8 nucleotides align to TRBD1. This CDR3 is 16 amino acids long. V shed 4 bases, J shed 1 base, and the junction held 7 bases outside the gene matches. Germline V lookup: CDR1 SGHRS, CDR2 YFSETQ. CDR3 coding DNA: TGCGCCAGCAGCGGGGGGACAGGTTCATCTGGAAACACCATATATTTT. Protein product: CASSGGTGSSGNTIYF.

The chain's CDR3 is CASSLARGAVDGYTF. As DNA, the CDR3 is TGTGCCAGCAGCTTAGCGCGGGGGGCAGTTGATGGCTACACCTTC. The chain combines TRBV7-2 with TRBJ1-2; TRBD1 might be the D (6 bases). Germline-derived CDR1 and CDR2 are SGHTA and FQGNSA. The CDR3 covers 15 residues. V lost 0 bases to trimming and J lost 6 bases, with 14 bases between them. The full variable domain, its missing parts supplied by reference TRBV7-2 and TRBJ1-2, is GAGVSQSPSNKVTEKGKDVELRCDPISGHTALYWYRQSLGQGLEFLIYFQGNSAPDKSGLPSDRFSAERTGGSVSTLTIQRTQQEDSAVYLCASSLARGAVDGYTFGSGTRLTVV.

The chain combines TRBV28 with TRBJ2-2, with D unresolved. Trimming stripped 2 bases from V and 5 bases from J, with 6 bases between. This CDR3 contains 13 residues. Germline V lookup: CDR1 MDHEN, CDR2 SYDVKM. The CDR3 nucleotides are TGTGCCAGCAGTTTAAGGAGAACCGGGGAGCTGTTTTTT. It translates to CASSLRRTGELFF.

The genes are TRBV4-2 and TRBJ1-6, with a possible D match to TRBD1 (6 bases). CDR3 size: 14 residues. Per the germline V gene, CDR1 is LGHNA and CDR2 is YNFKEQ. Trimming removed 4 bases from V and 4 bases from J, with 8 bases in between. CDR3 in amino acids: CASSPGQYNSPLHF. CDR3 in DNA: TGTGCCAGCAGCCCGGGACAATATAATTCACCCCTCCACTTT.

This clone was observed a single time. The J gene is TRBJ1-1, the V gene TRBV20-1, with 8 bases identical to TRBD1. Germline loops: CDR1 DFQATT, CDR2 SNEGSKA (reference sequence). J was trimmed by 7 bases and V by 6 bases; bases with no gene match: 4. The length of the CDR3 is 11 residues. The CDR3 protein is CSARDRYEAFF. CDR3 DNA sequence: TGCAGTGCAAGGGACAGGTATGAAGCTTTCTTT.